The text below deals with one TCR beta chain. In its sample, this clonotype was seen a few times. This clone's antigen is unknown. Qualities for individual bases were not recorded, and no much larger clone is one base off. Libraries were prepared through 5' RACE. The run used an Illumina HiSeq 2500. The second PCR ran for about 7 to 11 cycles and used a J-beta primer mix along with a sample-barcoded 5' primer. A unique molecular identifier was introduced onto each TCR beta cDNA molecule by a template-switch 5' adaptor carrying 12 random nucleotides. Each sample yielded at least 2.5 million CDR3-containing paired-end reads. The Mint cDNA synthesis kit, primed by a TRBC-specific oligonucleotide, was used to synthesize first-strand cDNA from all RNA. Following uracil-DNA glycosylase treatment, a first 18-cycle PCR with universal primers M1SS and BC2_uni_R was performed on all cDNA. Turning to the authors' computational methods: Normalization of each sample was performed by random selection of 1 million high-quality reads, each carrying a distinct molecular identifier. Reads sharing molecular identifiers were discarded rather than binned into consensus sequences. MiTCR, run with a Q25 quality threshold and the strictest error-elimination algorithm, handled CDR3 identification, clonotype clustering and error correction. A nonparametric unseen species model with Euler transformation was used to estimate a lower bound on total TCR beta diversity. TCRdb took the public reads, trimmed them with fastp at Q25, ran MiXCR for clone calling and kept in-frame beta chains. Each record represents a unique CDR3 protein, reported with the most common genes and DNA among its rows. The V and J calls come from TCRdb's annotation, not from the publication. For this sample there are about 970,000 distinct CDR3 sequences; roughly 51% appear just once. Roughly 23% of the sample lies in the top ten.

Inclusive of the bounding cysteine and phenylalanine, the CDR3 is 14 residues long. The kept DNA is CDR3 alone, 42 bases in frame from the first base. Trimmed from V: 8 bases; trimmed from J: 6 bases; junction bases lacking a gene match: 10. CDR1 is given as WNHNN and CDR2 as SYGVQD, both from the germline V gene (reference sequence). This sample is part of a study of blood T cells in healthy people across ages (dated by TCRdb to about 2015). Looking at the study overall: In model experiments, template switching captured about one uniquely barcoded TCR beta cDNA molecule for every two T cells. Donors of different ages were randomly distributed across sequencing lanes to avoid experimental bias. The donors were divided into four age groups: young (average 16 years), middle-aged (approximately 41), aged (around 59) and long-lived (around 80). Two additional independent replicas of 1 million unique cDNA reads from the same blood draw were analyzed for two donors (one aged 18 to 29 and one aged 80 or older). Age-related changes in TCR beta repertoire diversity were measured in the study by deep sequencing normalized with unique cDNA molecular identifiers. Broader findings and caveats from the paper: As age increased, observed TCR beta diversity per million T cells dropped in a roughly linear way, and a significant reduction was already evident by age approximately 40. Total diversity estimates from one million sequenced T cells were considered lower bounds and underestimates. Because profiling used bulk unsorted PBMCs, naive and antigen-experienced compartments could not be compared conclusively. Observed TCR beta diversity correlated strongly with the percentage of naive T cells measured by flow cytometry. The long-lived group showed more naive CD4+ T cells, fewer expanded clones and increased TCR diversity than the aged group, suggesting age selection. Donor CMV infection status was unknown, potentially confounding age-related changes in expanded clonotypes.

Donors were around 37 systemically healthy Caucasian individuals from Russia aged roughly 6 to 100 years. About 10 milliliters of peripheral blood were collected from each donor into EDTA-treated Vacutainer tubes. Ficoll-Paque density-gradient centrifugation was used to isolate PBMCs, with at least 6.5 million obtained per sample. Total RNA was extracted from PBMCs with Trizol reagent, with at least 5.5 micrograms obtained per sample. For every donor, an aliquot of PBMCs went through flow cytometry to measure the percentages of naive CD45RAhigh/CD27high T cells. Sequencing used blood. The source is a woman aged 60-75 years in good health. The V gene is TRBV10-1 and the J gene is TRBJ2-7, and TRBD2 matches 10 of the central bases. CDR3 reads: CASGRTSGSGEQYF. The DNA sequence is TGCGCCAGCGGACGGACTAGCGGTTCGGGCGAGCAGTACTTC.